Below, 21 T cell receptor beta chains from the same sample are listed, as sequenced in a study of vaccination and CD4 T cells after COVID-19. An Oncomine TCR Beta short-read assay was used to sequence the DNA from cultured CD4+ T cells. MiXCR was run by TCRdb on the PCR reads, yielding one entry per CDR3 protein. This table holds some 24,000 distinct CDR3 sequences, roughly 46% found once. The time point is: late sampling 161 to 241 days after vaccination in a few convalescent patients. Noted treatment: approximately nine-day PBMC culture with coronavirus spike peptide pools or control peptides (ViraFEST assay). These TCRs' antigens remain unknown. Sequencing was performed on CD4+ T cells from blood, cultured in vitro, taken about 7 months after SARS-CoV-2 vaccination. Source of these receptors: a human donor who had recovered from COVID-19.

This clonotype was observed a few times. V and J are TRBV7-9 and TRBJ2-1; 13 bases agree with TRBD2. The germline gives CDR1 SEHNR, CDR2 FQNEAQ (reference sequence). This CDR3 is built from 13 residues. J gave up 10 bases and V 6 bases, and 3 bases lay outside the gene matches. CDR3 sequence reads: CASRKLAGGEQFF. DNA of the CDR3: TGTGCCAGCAGGAAACTAGCGGGAGGGGAGCAGTTCTTC. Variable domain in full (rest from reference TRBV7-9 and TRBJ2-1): DTGVSQNPRHKITKRGQNVTFRCDPISEHNRLYWYRQTLGQGPEFLTYFQNEAQLEKSRLLSDRFSAERPKGSFSTLEIQRTEQGDSAMYLCASRKLAGGEQFFGPGTRLTVL.

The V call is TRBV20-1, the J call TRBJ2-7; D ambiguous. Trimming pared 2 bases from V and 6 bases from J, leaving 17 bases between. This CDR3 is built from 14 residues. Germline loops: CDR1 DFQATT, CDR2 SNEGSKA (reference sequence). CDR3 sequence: CSARSTGPSLEQYF. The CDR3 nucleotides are TGCAGTGCTAGATCCACCGGGCCGTCTCTCGAGCAGTACTTC.

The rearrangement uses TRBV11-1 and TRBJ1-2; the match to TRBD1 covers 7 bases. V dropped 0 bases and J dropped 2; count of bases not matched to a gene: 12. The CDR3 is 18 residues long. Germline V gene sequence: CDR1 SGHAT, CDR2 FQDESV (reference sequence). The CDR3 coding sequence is TGTGCCAGCAGCTTAGCGCTTCCGGGACAGCACCTCAACTATGGCTACACCTTC. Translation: CASSLALPGQHLNYGYTF. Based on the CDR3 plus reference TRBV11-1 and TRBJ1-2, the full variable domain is EAEVAQSPRYKITEKSQAVAFWCDPISGHATLYWYRQILGQGPELLVQFQDESVVDDSQLPKDRFSAERLKGVDSTLKIQPAELGDSAMYLCASSLALPGQHLNYGYTFGSGTRLTVV.

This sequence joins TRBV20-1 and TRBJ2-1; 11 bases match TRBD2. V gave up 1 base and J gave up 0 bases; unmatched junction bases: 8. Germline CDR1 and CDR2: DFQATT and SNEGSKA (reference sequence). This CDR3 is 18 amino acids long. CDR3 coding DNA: TGCAGTGCTAGAGCCGGGACTAGCGGACATAGCTCCTACAATGAGCAGTTCTTC. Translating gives CSARAGTSGHSSYNEQFF.

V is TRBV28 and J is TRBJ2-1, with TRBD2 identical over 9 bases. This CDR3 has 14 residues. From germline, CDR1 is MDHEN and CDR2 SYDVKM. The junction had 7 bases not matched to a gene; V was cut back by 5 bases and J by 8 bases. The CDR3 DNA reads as TGTGCCAGCAGTCCGGCTAGCGGGGTGGATGAGCAGTTCTTC. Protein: CASSPASGVDEQFF.

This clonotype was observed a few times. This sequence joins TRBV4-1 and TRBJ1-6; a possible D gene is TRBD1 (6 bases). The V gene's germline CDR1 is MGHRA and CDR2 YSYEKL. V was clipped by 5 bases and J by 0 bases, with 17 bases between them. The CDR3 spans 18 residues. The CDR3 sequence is CASSLGQLTSSYNSPLHF. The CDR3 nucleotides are TGCGCCAGCAGCTTAGGACAGTTAACGAGCTCCTATAATTCACCCCTCCACTTT.

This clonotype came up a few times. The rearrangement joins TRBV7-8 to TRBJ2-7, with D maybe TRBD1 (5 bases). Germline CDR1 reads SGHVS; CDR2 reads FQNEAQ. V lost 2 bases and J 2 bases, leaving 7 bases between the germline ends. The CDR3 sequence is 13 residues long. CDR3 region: CASSLTGTYEQYF. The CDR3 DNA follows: TGTGCCAGCAGCTTAACAGGAACCTACGAGCAGTACTTC.

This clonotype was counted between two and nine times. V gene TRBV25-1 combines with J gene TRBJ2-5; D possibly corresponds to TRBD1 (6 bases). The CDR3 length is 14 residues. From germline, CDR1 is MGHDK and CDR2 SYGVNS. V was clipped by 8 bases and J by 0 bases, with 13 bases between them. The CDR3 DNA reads TGTGCCAGCTCCGAGAGGGGGTACCAAGAGACCCAGTACTTC. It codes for CASSERGYQETQYF.

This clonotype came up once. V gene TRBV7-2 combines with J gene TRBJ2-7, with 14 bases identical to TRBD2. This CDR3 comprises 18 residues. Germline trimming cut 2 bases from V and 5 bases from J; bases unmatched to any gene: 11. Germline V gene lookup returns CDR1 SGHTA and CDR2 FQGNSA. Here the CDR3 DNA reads TGTGCCAGCAGCTTAAGGCGGGGGACTAGCGGGAGTGTCCACGAGCAGTACTTC. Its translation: CASSLRRGTSGSVHEQYF.

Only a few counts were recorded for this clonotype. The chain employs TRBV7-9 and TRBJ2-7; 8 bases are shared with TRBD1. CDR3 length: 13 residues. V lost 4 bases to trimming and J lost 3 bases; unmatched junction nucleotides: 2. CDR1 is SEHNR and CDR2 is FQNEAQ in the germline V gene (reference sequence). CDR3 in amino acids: CASSWDRRYEQYF. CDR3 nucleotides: TGTGCCAGCAGCTGGGACAGGCGCTACGAGCAGTACTTC.

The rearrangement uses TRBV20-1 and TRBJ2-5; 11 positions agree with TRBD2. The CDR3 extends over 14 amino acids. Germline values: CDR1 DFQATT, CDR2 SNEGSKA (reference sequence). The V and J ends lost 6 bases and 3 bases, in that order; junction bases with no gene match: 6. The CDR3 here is CSAILAGGKETQYF. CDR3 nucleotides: TGCAGTGCCATCCTAGCGGGAGGAAAAGAGACCCAGTACTTC.

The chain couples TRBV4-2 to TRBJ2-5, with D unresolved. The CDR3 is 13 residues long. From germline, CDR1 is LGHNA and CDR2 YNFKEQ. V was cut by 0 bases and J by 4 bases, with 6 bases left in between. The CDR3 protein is CASSQEGRETQYF. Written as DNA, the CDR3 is TGTGCCAGCAGCCAAGAAGGTAGAGAGACCCAGTACTTC.

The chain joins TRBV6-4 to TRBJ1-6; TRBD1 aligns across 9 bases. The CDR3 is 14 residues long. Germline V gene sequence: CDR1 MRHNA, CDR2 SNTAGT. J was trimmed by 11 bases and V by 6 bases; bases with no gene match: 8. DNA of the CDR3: TGTGCCAGCAGCCCGGGACAGGGAGTTCCACCCCTCCACTTT. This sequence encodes CASSPGQGVPPLHF.

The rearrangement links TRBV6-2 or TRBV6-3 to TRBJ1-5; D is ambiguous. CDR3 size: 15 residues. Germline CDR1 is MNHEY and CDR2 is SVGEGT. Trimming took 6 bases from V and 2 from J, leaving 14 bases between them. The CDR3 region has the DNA TGTGCCAGCAGCCCGGGAAGGATGGGCAATCAGCCCCAGCATTTT. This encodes CASSPGRMGNQPQHF.

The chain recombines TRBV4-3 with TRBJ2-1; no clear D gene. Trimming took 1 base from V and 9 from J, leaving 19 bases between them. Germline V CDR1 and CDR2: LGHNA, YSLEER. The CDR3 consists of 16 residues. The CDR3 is CASSQVRITGWSEQFF. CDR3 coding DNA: TGCGCCAGCAGCCAAGTCCGAATCACCGGGTGGAGTGAGCAGTTCTTC.

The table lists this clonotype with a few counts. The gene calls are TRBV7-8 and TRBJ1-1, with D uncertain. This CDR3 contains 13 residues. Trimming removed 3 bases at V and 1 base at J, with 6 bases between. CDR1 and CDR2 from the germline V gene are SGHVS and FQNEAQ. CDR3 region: CASSFGKNTEAFF. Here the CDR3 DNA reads TGTGCCAGCAGCTTTGGGAAGAACACTGAAGCTTTCTTT.

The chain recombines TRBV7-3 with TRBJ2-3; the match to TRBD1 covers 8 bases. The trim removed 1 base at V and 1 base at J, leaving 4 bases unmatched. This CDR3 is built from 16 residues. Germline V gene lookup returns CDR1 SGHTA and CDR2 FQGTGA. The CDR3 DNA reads TGTGCCAGCAGCTTAAAGCCAGGGGGCGGCACAGATACGCAGTATTTT. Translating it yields CASSLKPGGGTDTQYF.

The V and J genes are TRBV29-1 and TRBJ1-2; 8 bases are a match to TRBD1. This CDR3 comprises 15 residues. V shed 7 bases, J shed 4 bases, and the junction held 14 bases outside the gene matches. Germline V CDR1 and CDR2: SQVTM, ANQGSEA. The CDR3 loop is CSANPGDRRGYGYTF. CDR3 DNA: TGCAGCGCAAACCCGGGGGACAGGCGAGGCTATGGCTACACCTTC.

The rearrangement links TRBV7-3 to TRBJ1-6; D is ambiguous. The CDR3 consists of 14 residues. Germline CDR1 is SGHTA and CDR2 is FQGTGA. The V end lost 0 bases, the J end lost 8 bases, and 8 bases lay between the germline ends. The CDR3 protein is CASSLTADDSPLHF. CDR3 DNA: TGTGCCAGCAGCTTAACAGCCGATGATTCACCCCTCCACTTT.

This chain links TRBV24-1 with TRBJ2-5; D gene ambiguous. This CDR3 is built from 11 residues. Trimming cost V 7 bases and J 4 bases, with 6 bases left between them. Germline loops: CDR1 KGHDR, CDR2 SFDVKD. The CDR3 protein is CATSLGETQYF. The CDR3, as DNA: TGTGCCACCAGCCTGGGAGAGACCCAGTACTTC.

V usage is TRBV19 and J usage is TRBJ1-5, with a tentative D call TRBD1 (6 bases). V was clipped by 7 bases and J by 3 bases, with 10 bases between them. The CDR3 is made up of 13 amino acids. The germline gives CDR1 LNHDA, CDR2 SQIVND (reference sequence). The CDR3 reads CASTRQANQPQHF. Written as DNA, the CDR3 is TGTGCCAGTACCCGACAGGCCAATCAGCCCCAGCATTTT.